A single sample gave rise to the 22 T cell receptor beta chains below, sequenced in a study of T cell responses to AZD1222 COVID-19 vaccine. The assay was immunoSEQ multiplex PCR, and TCRdb's table has in-frame clones only and misses some. The table lists about 120,000 clones, around nine tenths of them singletons, with roughly 8.4% in the top ten. The sequencing used peripheral blood, collected on day 0 of AZD1222 vaccination. All receptors derive from an adult in good health.

The V and J genes are TRBV6-6 and TRBJ1-2, with D unresolved. The ends were cut back, 5 bases at V and 7 bases at J, with 11 bases in the middle. This CDR3 comprises 12 residues. From germline, CDR1 is MNHNY and CDR2 SVGAGI (reference sequence). CDR3 in amino acids: CASSGRAVGYTF. For the CDR3, the DNA is TGTGCCAGCAGTGGTCGGGCGGTTGGCTACACCTTC.

The gene calls are TRBV18 and TRBJ2-3, with 12 bases that match TRBD1. The germline CDR1 and CDR2 sequences are KGHSH and LQKENI. Trimming removed 5 bases from V and 4 bases from J; junction bases left unmatched: 4. The CDR3 sequence is 15 residues long. The CDR3 loop is CASSSGTGGSDTQYF. The CDR3 bases are TGTGCCAGCTCATCCGGGACAGGGGGCTCAGATACGCAGTATTTT. Filled out from reference TRBV18 and TRBJ2-3, the complete variable domain reads NAGVMQNPRHLVRRRGQEARLRCSPMKGHSHVYWYRQLPEEGLKFMVYLQKENIIDESGMPKERFSAEFPKEGPSILRIQQVVRGDSAAYFCASSSGTGGSDTQYFGPGTRLTVL.

The chain uses TRBV2 and TRBJ1-5; D gene unclear. The CDR3 length is 13 residues. Per germline, CDR1 SNHLY and CDR2 FYNNEI. V dropped 2 bases and J dropped 7 bases, with 9 bases sitting between them. CDR3 DNA sequence: TGTGCCAGCAGTGAATACCCAAAACAGCCCCAGCATTTT. It is translated as CASSEYPKQPQHF.

V usage is TRBV11-1 and J usage is TRBJ1-2; TRBD1 is a possible D gene (5 bases). This CDR3 contains 13 residues. The V gene's germline CDR1 is SGHAT and CDR2 FQDESV (reference sequence). The V end lost 5 bases, the J end lost 7 bases, and 14 bases lay between the germline ends. CDR3 DNA sequence: TGTGCCAGCAGCCGTCAGGGTAACCTTGGCTACACCTTC. The encoded protein is CASSRQGNLGYTF.

The chain combines TRBV18 with TRBJ2-1, with D unclear. The germline CDR1 and CDR2 sequences are KGHSH and LQKENI. CDR3 length: 12 amino acids. V lost 5 bases, J lost 9 bases, and 11 bases lay in between. This CDR3 reads CASSAFGGEQFF. As DNA, the CDR3 is TGTGCCAGCTCAGCTTTCGGTGGTGAGCAGTTCTTC. The whole variable domain, remainder taken from reference TRBV18 and TRBJ2-1, is NAGVMQNPRHLVRRRGQEARLRCSPMKGHSHVYWYRQLPEEGLKFMVYLQKENIIDESGMPKERFSAEFPKEGPSILRIQQVVRGDSAAYFCASSAFGGEQFFGPGTRLTVL.

The chain employs TRBV5-8 and TRBJ2-1; 10 bases agree with TRBD1. Germline loops: CDR1 SGHTS, CDR2 YDEGEE. J lost 10 bases, V lost 5 bases, and 6 bases had no gene match. The CDR3 covers 13 residues. The CDR3 is CASSRQGAREQFF. CDR3 DNA sequence: TGTGCCAGCAGTAGACAGGGGGCTAGGGAGCAGTTCTTC.

The chain joins TRBV27 to TRBJ1-2, with D uncertain. The germline CDR1 and CDR2 sequences are MNHEY and SMNVEV (reference sequence). The CDR3 is made up of 15 amino acids. V dropped 3 bases and J dropped 3 bases, with 14 bases sitting between them. CDR3 amino acids: CASSFERVVDYGYTF. In nucleotides, the CDR3 is TGTGCCAGCAGTTTTGAAAGGGTAGTTGACTATGGCTACACCTTC.

The chain is built from TRBV6-5 and TRBJ1-2; 11 positions match TRBD1. The CDR3 is made up of 16 amino acids. V dropped 0 bases and J dropped 4; count of bases not matched to a gene: 4. Germline V gene lookup returns CDR1 MNHEY and CDR2 SVGAGI. The CDR3 DNA reads as TGTGCCAGCAGTTACTCGGGGACAGGGGGAGTCTATGGCTACACCTTC. This encodes CASSYSGTGGVYGYTF.

V is TRBV5-1 and J is TRBJ2-5; D not resolved. CDR1 is SGHRS, CDR2 YFSETQ, per germline. Trimming removed 0 bases from V and 1 base from J, with 7 bases in between. The CDR3 runs 14 residues. For the CDR3, the DNA is TGCGCCAGCAGCTTGGAGGGCCCCCAAGAGACCCAGTACTTC. The encoded protein is CASSLEGPQETQYF.

This clone appeared a few times. This chain joins TRBV7-3 and TRBJ2-7; D remains unclear. Germline V gene sequence: CDR1 SGHTA, CDR2 FQGTGA. This CDR3 comprises 15 residues. Trimming removed 2 bases from V and 7 bases from J, with 18 bases in between. The CDR3 DNA reads TGTGCCAGCAGCTTAGTACTATCCCCCATTGGGGAGCAGTACTTC. Translation gives CASSLVLSPIGEQYF.

The chain employs TRBV19 and TRBJ2-1, with D perhaps matching TRBD1 or TRBD2 (7 bases each). The CDR3 covers 16 residues. CDR1 and CDR2 (germline): LNHDA, SQIVND (reference sequence). The V end lost 4 bases, the J end lost 7 bases, and 20 bases lay between the germline ends. The CDR3 DNA reads TGTGCCAGTAGTACCCCAGGGGGGTCGGGAGGAAATGAGCAGTTCTTC. It codes for CASSTPGGSGGNEQFF.

In nucleotides, the CDR3 is TGTGCCAGCAGCTTAATGGGCAGCCAAGAGACCCAGTACTTC. It specifies CASSLMGSQETQYF. The J gene is TRBJ2-5, the V gene TRBV7-3; D is ambiguous. Germline V CDR1 and CDR2: SGHTA, FQGTGA. The V gene lost 1 base and the J gene lost 1 base, with 7 bases spanning the gap. This CDR3 is 14 amino acids long.

The chain joins TRBV28 to TRBJ2-3, with D uncertain. V was pared by 1 base and J by 2 bases, with 13 bases between. The CDR3 is 16 residues long. Germline lookup yields CDR1 MDHEN and CDR2 SYDVKM. CDR3: CASSLYSAINTDTQYF. In nucleotides, the CDR3 is TGTGCCAGCAGTTTATATTCAGCAATTAACACAGATACGCAGTATTTT.

The rearrangement links TRBV28 to TRBJ2-5; the D gene is possibly TRBD1 (5 bases). The CDR3 sequence is 15 residues long. Germline lookup yields CDR1 MDHEN and CDR2 SYDVKM. The V and J ends lost 2 bases and 3 bases respectively, with 13 bases between them. The DNA for the CDR3 is TGTGCCAGCAGTTTACGTCAGGCAGGGAAAGAGACCCAGTACTTC. This gives the protein CASSLRQAGKETQYF.

This rearrangement joins TRBV5-1 to TRBJ2-1; a possible D gene is TRBD2 (5 bases). V was shortened by 4 bases and J by 9 bases, with 14 bases between the two germline ends. CDR3 length equals 13 residues. Germline CDR1 SGHRS, CDR2 YFSETQ. The CDR3 is CASSRDGEGEQFF. CDR3 coding DNA: TGCGCCAGCAGCAGAGACGGGGAAGGTGAGCAGTTCTTC.

The rearrangement joins TRBV4-1 to TRBJ2-1, with TRBD2 matching 9 bases. In germline, CDR1 is MGHRA, CDR2 YSYEKL. V shed 0 bases, J shed 6 bases, and the junction held 6 bases outside the gene matches. The CDR3 loop spans 16 amino acids. The CDR3 DNA follows: TGCGCCAGCAGCCAAGAGGCCCTAGCGGGGACCAATGAGCAGTTCTTC. This translates into CASSQEALAGTNEQFF.

The V and J genes are TRBV6-5 and TRBJ2-7; a possible D gene is TRBD2 (5 bases). The CDR3 loop spans 12 amino acids. Between the trimmed V and J ends, which lost 6 bases and 7 bases, there was a span of 13 bases. CDR1 is MNHEY and CDR2 is SVGAGI in the germline V gene. CDR3 DNA sequence: TGTGCCAGCAGCCAGCGGACGGGGGAGCAGTACTTC. As protein: CASSQRTGEQYF.

This clone was seen just once. This rearrangement joins TRBV5-4 to TRBJ2-3, with 11 bases matching TRBD1. Trimming removed 4 bases from V and 7 bases from J; junction bases left unmatched: 5. CDR1 is SGHNT, CDR2 YYREEE, per germline (reference sequence). The CDR3 has 14 residues. Here the CDR3 reads CASSLGQGAYTQYF. As DNA, the CDR3 is TGTGCCAGCAGCCTTGGACAGGGGGCATATACGCAGTATTTT. Full variable domain (remainder filled in from reference TRBV5-4 and TRBJ2-3): ETGVTQSPTHLIKTRGQQVTLRCSSQSGHNTVSWYQQALGQGPQFIFQYYREEENGRGNFPPRFSGLQFPNYSSELNVNALELDDSALYLCASSLGQGAYTQYFGPGTRLTVL.

This chain connects TRBV4-1 to TRBJ2-1, with D perhaps being TRBD1 or TRBD2 (6 bases each). CDR3 length equals 16 residues. Germline values: CDR1 MGHRA, CDR2 YSYEKL. V shed 0 bases and J shed 9 bases, with 18 bases lying between them. In DNA, the CDR3 is TGCGCCAGCAGCCAAGAAGAAGGGTGGGGGGCAGCTGAGCAGTTCTTC. It is translated as CASSQEEGWGAAEQFF.

The V gene is TRBV11-3, the J gene TRBJ2-3; D unresolved. The germline gives CDR1 SGHNT, CDR2 YENEEA. This CDR3 is built from 13 residues. The V gene lost 3 bases and the J gene lost 2 bases, with 6 bases spanning the gap. The CDR3 spells CASSLEVTDTQYF. The CDR3 DNA sequence: TGTGCCAGCAGCTTGGAAGTCACAGATACGCAGTATTTT.

This clone was recorded only once. The J gene is TRBJ2-2, the V gene TRBV7-3; D remains unclear. V was clipped by 5 bases and J by 5 bases, with 18 bases between them. Germline V gene data show CDR1 as SGHTA and CDR2 as FQGTGA. CDR3 length: 16 residues. The CDR3 DNA is TGTGCCAGCAGCCACGGATCCTGGGGTGATACCGGGGAGCTGTTTTTT. Translation gives CASSHGSWGDTGELFF.

The V call is TRBV11-2, the J call TRBJ1-2, with 11 bases fitting TRBD1. The V gene end was trimmed by 5 bases and the J gene end by 8 bases; junction bases not matched to a gene: 10. CDR3 length: 15 amino acids. CDR1 is SGHAT and CDR2 is FQNNGV in the germline V gene. CDR3 sequence reads: CASSSGTGGIGGYTF. In nucleotides, the CDR3 is TGTGCCAGCAGCAGCGGGACAGGGGGTATAGGGGGCTACACCTTC.